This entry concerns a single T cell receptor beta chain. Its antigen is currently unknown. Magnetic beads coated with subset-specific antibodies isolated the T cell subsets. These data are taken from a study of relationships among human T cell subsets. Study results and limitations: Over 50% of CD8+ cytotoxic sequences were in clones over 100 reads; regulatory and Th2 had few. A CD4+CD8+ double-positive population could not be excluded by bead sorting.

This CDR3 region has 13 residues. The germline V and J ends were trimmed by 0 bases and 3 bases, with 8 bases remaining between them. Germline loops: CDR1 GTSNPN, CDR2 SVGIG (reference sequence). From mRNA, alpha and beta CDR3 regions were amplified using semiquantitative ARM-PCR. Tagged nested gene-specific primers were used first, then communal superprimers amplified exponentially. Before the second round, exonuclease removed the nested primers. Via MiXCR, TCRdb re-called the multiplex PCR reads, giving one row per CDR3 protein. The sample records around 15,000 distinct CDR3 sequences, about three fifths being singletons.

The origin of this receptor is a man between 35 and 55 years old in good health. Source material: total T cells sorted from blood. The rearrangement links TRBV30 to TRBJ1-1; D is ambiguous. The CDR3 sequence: CAWSVVEDTEAFF. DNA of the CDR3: TGTGCCTGGAGTGTAGTCGAGGACACTGAAGCTTTCTTT.